The next 22 T cell receptor beta chains were all read from a single sample in a study of identical twins. TCRdb recomputed calls from the 5' RACE reads with MiXCR, one row per CDR3 protein. Of fewer than 650,000 distinct CDR3 sequences in the sample, roughly 9.9% were seen once. The same data also went into a second study, on yellow fever vaccine responses in identical twins.

Sequenced sample: PBMCs. The receptors come from a woman between 18 and 29 years old in good health.

This clonotype was observed a few times. The J gene is TRBJ2-1, the V gene TRBV5-1; TRBD2 matches 12 bases. Germline-derived CDR1 and CDR2 are SGHRS and YFSETQ. The CDR3 is 14 amino acids. The ends lost 5 bases at V and 6 bases at J; junction bases unmatched: 3. The CDR3 is CASRASGGVNEQFF. The CDR3 coding sequence is TGCGCCAGCAGGGCTAGCGGGGGGGTCAATGAGCAGTTCTTC.

The chain uses TRBV7-9 and TRBJ2-3; no clear D. This CDR3 region has 14 residues. The germline CDR1 and CDR2 sequences are SEHNR and FQNEAQ (reference sequence). V dropped 3 bases and J dropped 5 bases, with 12 bases sitting between them. CDR3 loop: CASSFADLGDTQYF. In DNA form, the CDR3 reads TGTGCCAGCAGCTTTGCAGACCTGGGAGATACGCAGTATTTT.

This clonotype has ten or more counts. This chain joins TRBV12-3 or TRBV12-4 and TRBJ2-5, with 8 positions matching TRBD2. After removal of 2 bases from V and 4 bases from J, the junction contained 12 bases not matched to a gene. This CDR3 has 17 amino acids. The CDR3 is CASSLLFGTRFRETQYF. DNA for the CDR3: TGTGCCAGCAGTTTACTGTTCGGGACTAGATTCAGAGAGACCCAGTACTTC.

The rearrangement joins TRBV29-1 to TRBJ2-1; tentatively, D is TRBD2 (7 bases). The CDR3 is 13 amino acids. Germline V gene data show CDR1 as SQVTM and CDR2 as ANQGSEA. Trimming shortened V by 5 bases and J by 5 bases, and 13 bases separated the two germline ends. CDR3 sequence reads: CSVYSGTNNEQFF. The CDR3 DNA is TGCAGCGTTTACAGCGGGACAAACAATGAGCAGTTCTTC.

This clonotype was seen at least ten times. This chain connects TRBV3-1 to TRBJ2-5; 8 bases line up with TRBD1. This CDR3 region has 13 residues. Germline CDR1 reads LGHDT; CDR2 reads YNNKEL (reference sequence). Germline trimming cut 6 bases from V and 1 base from J; bases unmatched to any gene: 1. The CDR3 DNA reads TGTGCCAGCAGGGGACAGGCCCAAGAGACCCAGTACTTC. Its protein is CASRGQAQETQYF.

This clonotype occurred many times. This chain joins TRBV20-1 and TRBJ2-3; 12 nucleotides match TRBD2. The germline gives CDR1 DFQATT, CDR2 SNEGSKA (reference sequence). The ends lost 5 bases at V and 3 bases at J; junction bases unmatched: 3. The CDR3 loop spans 14 amino acids. CDR3 bases: TGCAGTGCTCCGACTAGCGGGAGAACAGATACGCAGTATTTT. It codes for CSAPTSGRTDTQYF.

V gene TRBV5-1 combines with J gene TRBJ1-4; 9 bases fit TRBD1. The V gene's germline CDR1 is SGHRS and CDR2 YFSETQ. The CDR3 totals 14 residues. V lost 4 bases and J lost 8; bases outside the gene matches: 6. In DNA form, the CDR3 reads TGCGCCAGCAGCCGGGGCGGGACAGGGGAAAAACTGTTTTTT. Its protein is CASSRGGTGEKLFF.

V and J are TRBV5-1 and TRBJ1-1; TRBD1 aligns across 7 bases. The V gene end was trimmed by 3 bases and the J gene end by 4 bases; junction bases not matched to a gene: 15. Germline V gives CDR1 SGHRS, CDR2 YFSETQ. The CDR3 is 17 residues long. In DNA, the CDR3 is TGCGCCAGCAGCTCACTCTTGACAGGGCCCCTGAGCACTGAAGCTTTCTTT. Its protein product is CASSSLLTGPLSTEAFF.

This clonotype appeared many times. The V gene is TRBV7-2, the J gene TRBJ2-3; possible D gene TRBD2, 7 bases. V was cut by 5 bases and J by 4 bases, with 19 bases left in between. The CDR3 is 16 amino acids. Germline V gene data show CDR1 as SGHTA and CDR2 as FQGNSA. CDR3 sequence reads: CASSPSRDGGPDTQYF. CDR3 nucleotides: TGTGCCAGCAGCCCCTCTCGGGACGGGGGGCCAGATACGCAGTATTTT.

J is TRBJ2-3 and V is TRBV30, with TRBD2 as a possible D gene (5 bases). Germline values: CDR1 GTSNPN, CDR2 SVGIG (reference sequence). V was shortened by 5 bases and J by 0 bases, with 9 bases between the two germline ends. The CDR3 runs to 13 residues. The CDR3 loop is CAWGSGSTDTQYF. The DNA of the CDR3 is TGTGCCTGGGGAAGCGGCAGCACAGATACGCAGTATTTT.

In this sample, this clonotype turned up a few times. This chain links TRBV10-3 with TRBJ1-1, with D perhaps matching TRBD1 (6 bases). Germline CDR1 and CDR2: ENHRY and SYGVKD. The V end was cut by 2 bases, the J end by 2 bases, with 12 bases between. This CDR3 has 15 amino acids. This CDR3 is CAISENVQGNTEAFF. CDR3 nucleotides: TGTGCCATCAGTGAGAACGTACAGGGTAACACTGAAGCTTTCTTT.

This clonotype showed up just a few times. This chain links TRBV29-1 with TRBJ2-7; D may match TRBD1 or TRBD2 (5 bases each). V was pared by 7 bases and J by 6 bases, with 19 bases between. The CDR3 covers 13 residues. CDR1 is SQVTM, CDR2 ANQGSEA, per germline. The CDR3 DNA reads TGCAGCGCCCTAGCTCCCACAGGTATCGAGCAGTACTTC. Amino acid sequence: CSALAPTGIEQYF.

The chain recombines TRBV28 with TRBJ2-3, with D hard to call. Between the trimmed V and J ends, which lost 8 bases and 4 bases, there was a span of 13 bases. In germline, CDR1 is MDHEN, CDR2 SYDVKM. This CDR3 region has 13 residues. CDR3 region: CASALVGADTQYF. The CDR3 bases are TGTGCCAGCGCCCTGGTCGGCGCAGATACGCAGTATTTT.

This clonotype has ten or more counts. J is TRBJ2-3 and V is TRBV6-1; TRBD2 matches 14 bases. Germline trimming cut 3 bases from V and 4 bases from J; bases unmatched to any gene: 0. CDR3 length: 15 residues. Germline V gene data show CDR1 as MNHNS and CDR2 as SASEGT. CDR3 in amino acids: CASSETSGGADTQYF. The CDR3 DNA reads TGTGCCAGCAGTGAGACTAGCGGGGGGGCAGATACGCAGTATTTT.

Only a few counts were recorded for this clonotype. The chain recombines TRBV7-2 with TRBJ1-3; D may be TRBD1 (5 bases). The germline V gene has CDR1 SGHTA and CDR2 FQGNSA. The CDR3 has 13 residues. Deletions cut 3 bases from V and 9 bases from J, with 12 bases between. CDR3 coding DNA: TGTGCCAGCAGCTTTGGGGGGAAGTTCACCATATATTTT. Residues: CASSFGGKFTIYF.

There are many counts of this clonotype. CDR3 region: CAISINFHDIHSNQPQHF. The CDR3 region has the DNA TGTGCCATCAGTATAAATTTCCACGATATTCATAGCAATCAGCCCCAGCATTTT. This rearrangement joins TRBV10-3 to TRBJ1-5; D is undetermined. The length of the CDR3 is 18 residues. Between the trimmed V and J ends, which lost 5 bases and 0 bases, there was a span of 20 bases. Germline values: CDR1 ENHRY, CDR2 SYGVKD.

This clonotype was observed a handful of times. A junction end diverges from the germline sequence, so it may reflect a read error. The J gene is TRBJ2-2, the V gene TRBV7-7, with D tentatively TRBD1 or TRBD2 (6 bases each). The germline gives CDR1 SSHAT, CDR2 FNYEAQ (reference sequence). CDR3 size: 16 residues. The DNA for the CDR3 is TGTGCTAGCAGCGCCCAAAGGGGGGCCCTAACCGGGGAGCTGTTTTTT. Translating gives CASSAQRGALTGELFF.

The V call is TRBV12-3 or TRBV12-4, the J call TRBJ2-5; the match to TRBD2 covers 11 bases. This CDR3 comprises 16 residues. V shed 6 bases, J shed 2 bases, and the junction held 8 bases outside the gene matches. The CDR3 DNA sequence: TGTGCCAGCAGGAGAGGGGTAGCGGGAGGGCAAGAGACCCAGTACTTC. Amino acid sequence: CASRRGVAGGQETQYF.

The genes are TRBV20-1 and TRBJ2-7; 10 nucleotides agree with TRBD1. In germline, CDR1 is DFQATT, CDR2 SNEGSKA (reference sequence). Trimming took 5 bases from V and 5 from J; bases not matched to a gene: 6. The CDR3 length is 13 residues. CDR3 coding DNA: TGCAGTGCTCCTGACAGGGGGCGTGACGAGCAGTACTTC. Residues: CSAPDRGRDEQYF.

This clonotype was picked up a small number of times. The genes are TRBV20-1 and TRBJ2-3, with D possibly being TRBD1 or TRBD2 (5 bases each). Germline V gene sequence: CDR1 DFQATT, CDR2 SNEGSKA (reference sequence). There are 13 residues in the CDR3. V gave up 4 bases and J gave up 0 bases, with 8 bases separating them. DNA for the CDR3: TGCAGTGCTACCCGGGACAGCACAGATACGCAGTATTTT. This gives the protein CSATRDSTDTQYF.

This clonotype was observed at least ten times. The chain carries TRBV20-1 and TRBJ2-1; 10 bases align to TRBD2. Germline CDR1 DFQATT, CDR2 SNEGSKA (reference sequence). J gave up 8 bases and V 4 bases, and 8 bases lay outside the gene matches. The CDR3 contains 14 residues. DNA for the CDR3: TGCAGTGCTATTGTACTAGCGGGAACGGATGAGCAGTTCTTC. Its protein product is CSAIVLAGTDEQFF.

The gene calls are TRBV20-1 and TRBJ2-7; 9 bases fit TRBD2. Germline loops: CDR1 DFQATT, CDR2 SNEGSKA (reference sequence). Trimming took 2 bases from V and 2 from J; bases not matched to a gene: 10. The CDR3 has 16 amino acids. DNA for the CDR3: TGCAGTGCTAGAAAAGGTGGGTCTAGCGGGACCTACGAGCAGTACTTC. As protein: CSARKGGSSGTYEQYF.